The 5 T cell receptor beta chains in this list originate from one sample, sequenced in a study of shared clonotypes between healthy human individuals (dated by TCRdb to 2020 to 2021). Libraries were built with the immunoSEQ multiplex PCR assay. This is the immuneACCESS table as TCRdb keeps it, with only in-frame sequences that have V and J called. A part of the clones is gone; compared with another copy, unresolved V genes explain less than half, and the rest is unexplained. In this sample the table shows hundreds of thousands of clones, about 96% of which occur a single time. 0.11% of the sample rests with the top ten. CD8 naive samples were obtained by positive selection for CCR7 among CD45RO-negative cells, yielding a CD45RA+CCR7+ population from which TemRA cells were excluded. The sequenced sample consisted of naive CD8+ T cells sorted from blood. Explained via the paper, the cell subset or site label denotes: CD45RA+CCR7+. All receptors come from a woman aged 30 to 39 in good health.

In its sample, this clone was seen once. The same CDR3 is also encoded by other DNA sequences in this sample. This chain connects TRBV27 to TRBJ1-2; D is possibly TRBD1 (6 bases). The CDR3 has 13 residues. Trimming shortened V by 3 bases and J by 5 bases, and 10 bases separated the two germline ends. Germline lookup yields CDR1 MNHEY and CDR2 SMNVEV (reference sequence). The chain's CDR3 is CASSFGTGYGYTF. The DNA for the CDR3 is TGTGCCAGCAGTTTCGGTACAGGGTATGGCTACACCTTC.

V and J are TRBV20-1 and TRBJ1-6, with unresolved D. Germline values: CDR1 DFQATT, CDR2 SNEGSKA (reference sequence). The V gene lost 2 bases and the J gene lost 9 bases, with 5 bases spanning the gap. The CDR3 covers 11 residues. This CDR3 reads CSARLGSPLHF. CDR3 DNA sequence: TGCAGTGCTAGATTAGGTTCACCCCTCCACTTT.

In nucleotides, the CDR3 is TGTGCCAGCAACCTGCGGACTAGCGGTTACGAGCAGTACTTC. It specifies CASNLRTSGYEQYF. V and J are TRBV6-1 and TRBJ2-7; 10 bases map to TRBD2. The junction had 7 bases not matched to a gene; V was cut back by 7 bases and J by 4 bases. CDR1 is MNHNS and CDR2 is SASEGT in the germline V gene. CDR3 length: 14 residues.

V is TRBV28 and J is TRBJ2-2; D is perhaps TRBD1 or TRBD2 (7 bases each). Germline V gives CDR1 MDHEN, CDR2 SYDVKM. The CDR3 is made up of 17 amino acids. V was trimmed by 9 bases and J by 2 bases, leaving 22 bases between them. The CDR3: CASLAGRGSGNTGELFF. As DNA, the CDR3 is TGTGCCAGTTTAGCGGGCAGGGGGTCGGGTAACACCGGGGAGCTGTTTTTT.

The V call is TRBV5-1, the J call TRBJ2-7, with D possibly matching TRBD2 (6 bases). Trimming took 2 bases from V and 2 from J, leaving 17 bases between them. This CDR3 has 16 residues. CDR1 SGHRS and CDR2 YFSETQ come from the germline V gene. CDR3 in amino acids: CASSFAPTGLTYEQYF. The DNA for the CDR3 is TGCGCCAGCAGCTTTGCCCCGACGGGACTCACCTACGAGCAGTACTTC.